Listed here is a single T cell receptor (beta chain). The source of the sample is a study of technical replicates of blood from a handful of donors. The repertoire was sequenced with immunoSEQ multiplex PCR; TCRdb's copy has only in-frame clones and lacks some. The table shows roughly 14,000 clones, with more than 70% occurring only once. Germline trimming cut 1 base from V and 3 bases from J; bases unmatched to any gene: 8. The CDR3 has 19 amino acids. CDR1 and CDR2 from the germline V gene are SGHVS and FNYEAQ. The chain carries TRBV7-6 and TRBJ2-1; TRBD2 matches at 14 bases. This TCR was sampled from a human donor in good health. The source material was PBMCs. The CDR3 region has the DNA TGTGCCAGCAGCTTAGATGGACTAGCGGGAGGACCGTTCTACAATGAGCAGTTCTTC. It is translated as CASSLDGLAGGPFYNEQFF.